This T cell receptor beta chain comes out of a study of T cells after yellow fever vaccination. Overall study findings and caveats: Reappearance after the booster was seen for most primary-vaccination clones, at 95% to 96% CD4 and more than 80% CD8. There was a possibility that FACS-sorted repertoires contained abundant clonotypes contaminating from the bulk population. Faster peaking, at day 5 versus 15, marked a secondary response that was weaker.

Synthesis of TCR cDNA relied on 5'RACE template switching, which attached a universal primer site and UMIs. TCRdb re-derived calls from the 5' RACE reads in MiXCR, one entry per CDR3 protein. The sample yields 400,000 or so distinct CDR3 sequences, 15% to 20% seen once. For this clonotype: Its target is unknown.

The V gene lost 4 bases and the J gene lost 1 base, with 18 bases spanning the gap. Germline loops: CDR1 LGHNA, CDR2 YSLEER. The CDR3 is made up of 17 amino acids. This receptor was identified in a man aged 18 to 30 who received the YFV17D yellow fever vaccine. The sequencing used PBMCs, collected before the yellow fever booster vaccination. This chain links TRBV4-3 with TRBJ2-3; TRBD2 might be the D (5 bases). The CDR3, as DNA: TGCGCCAGCAGCCTTTCCCAGGCTTTCGGGGGCACAGATACGCAGTATTTT. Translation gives CASSLSQAFGGTDTQYF.